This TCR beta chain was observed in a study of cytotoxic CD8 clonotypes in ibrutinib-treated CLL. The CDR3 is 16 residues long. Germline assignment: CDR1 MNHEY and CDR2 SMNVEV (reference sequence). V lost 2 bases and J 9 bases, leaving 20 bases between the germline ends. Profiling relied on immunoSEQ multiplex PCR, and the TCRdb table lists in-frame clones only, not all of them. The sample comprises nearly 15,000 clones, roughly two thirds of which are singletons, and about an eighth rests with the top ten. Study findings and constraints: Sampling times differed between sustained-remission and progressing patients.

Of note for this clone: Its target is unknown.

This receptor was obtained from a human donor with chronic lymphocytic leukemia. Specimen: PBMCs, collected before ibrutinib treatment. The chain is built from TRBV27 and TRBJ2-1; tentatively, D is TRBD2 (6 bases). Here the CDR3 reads CASSLVAGWGVGEQFF. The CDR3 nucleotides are TGTGCCAGCAGTTTAGTTGCGGGGTGGGGGGTCGGTGAGCAGTTCTTC.